A single sample gave rise to the 12 T cell receptor beta chains below, sequenced in a study of T cell responses to AZD1222 COVID-19 vaccine. Here immunoSEQ multiplex PCR was the method, and the copy in TCRdb shows in-frame clones only, minus some. This table holds around 100,000 clones, about 87% found once. The starting material was peripheral blood, obtained on day 0 of AZD1222 vaccination. The receptors shown here come from an adult in good health.

This clone was observed a handful of times. The rearrangement joins TRBV9 to TRBJ2-2; D unresolved. Per the germline V gene, CDR1 is SGDLS and CDR2 is YYNGEE. This CDR3 contains 17 residues. Trimming cost V 1 base and J 1 base, with 14 bases left between them. The CDR3 nucleotides read TGTGCCAGCAGCGTACATCGTTCCCTGAGGAACACCGGGGAGCTGTTTTTT. It codes for CASSVHRSLRNTGELFF. The variable domain in full, with the rest retrieved from reference TRBV9 and TRBJ2-2, is DSGVTQTPKHLITATGQRVTLRCSPRSGDLSVYWYQQSLDQGLQFLIQYYNGEERAKGNILERFSAQQFPDLHSELNLSSLELGDSALYFCASSVHRSLRNTGELFFGEGSRLTVL.

This chain connects TRBV5-6 to TRBJ1-2, with a weak D call TRBD1 (6 bases). The V and J ends lost 3 bases and 7 bases respectively, with 13 bases between them. This CDR3 spans 13 amino acids. The germline CDR1 and CDR2 sequences are SGHDT and YYEEEE. The CDR3 loop is CASSWGPGPGYTF. The CDR3 nucleotides are TGTGCCAGCAGCTGGGGGCCGGGTCCTGGCTACACCTTC. The whole variable domain, filled in from reference TRBV5-6 and TRBJ1-2, reads DAGVTQSPTHLIKTRGQQVTLRCSPKSGHDTVSWYQQALGQGPQFIFQYYEEEERQRGNFPDRFSGHQFPNYSSELNVNALLLGDSALYLCASSWGPGPGYTFGSGTRLTVV.

The chain carries TRBV4-2 and TRBJ2-7; 10 bases map to TRBD2. Germline CDR1 is LGHNA and CDR2 is YNFKEQ. V lost 2 bases to trimming and J lost 6 bases; unmatched junction nucleotides: 7. This CDR3 spans 15 amino acids. The chain's CDR3 is CASSQQRGGIFEQYF. The CDR3 DNA reads as TGTGCCAGCAGCCAACAGCGGGGGGGCATCTTCGAGCAGTACTTC.

This chain links TRBV4-1 with TRBJ2-7, with 7 bases identical to TRBD2. The germline V gene has CDR1 MGHRA and CDR2 YSYEKL. The CDR3 is made up of 16 amino acids. V lost 3 bases to trimming and J lost 0 bases; unmatched junction nucleotides: 8. In DNA form, the CDR3 reads TGCGCCAGCAGCCATTACGGGAGGAAAGTCTCCTACGAGCAGTACTTC. This translates into CASSHYGRKVSYEQYF.

CDR3 coding DNA: TGTGCCATCAGTGACCCTCTAGAGAACACTGAAGCTTTCTTT. Protein sequence: CAISDPLENTEAFF. The chain uses TRBV10-3 and TRBJ1-1, with D unclear. The CDR3 is 14 amino acids. The germline V gene has CDR1 ENHRY and CDR2 SYGVKD. Deletions cut 3 bases from V and 1 base from J, with 9 bases between.

V gene TRBV7-3 combines with J gene TRBJ2-7; TRBD1 matches 8 bases. The junction had 10 bases not matched to a gene; V was cut back by 7 bases and J by 2 bases. Germline values: CDR1 SGHTA, CDR2 FQGTGA. The CDR3 is made up of 15 amino acids. CDR3 protein: CASTQGSRGPYEQYF. CDR3 nucleotide sequence: TGTGCCAGCACCCAGGGGAGCAGGGGGCCCTACGAGCAGTACTTC.

This clone was observed a single time. At one end the junction does not follow the germline gene, possibly because of a read error. V gene TRBV6-4 combines with J gene TRBJ1-2; no firm D call. CDR1 MRHNA and CDR2 SNTAGT come from the germline V gene. CDR3 length: 10 amino acids. The CDR3 sequence: CANPRSDPLF. CDR3 nucleotides: TGTGCCAACCCGAGGTCAGACCCACTCTTC.

The rearrangement uses TRBV7-8 and TRBJ1-1; D unclear. V gave up 4 bases and J gave up 4 bases, with 16 bases separating them. Germline V gene lookup returns CDR1 SGHVS and CDR2 FQNEAQ. The CDR3 runs 15 residues. Written as DNA, the CDR3 is TGTGCCAGCAGCTATAGGGTTGGAATCGGCACTGAAGCTTTCTTT. It encodes CASSYRVGIGTEAFF.

The rearrangement uses TRBV7-2 and TRBJ2-3, with 11 bases matching TRBD2. J lost 5 bases, V lost 3 bases, and 4 bases had no gene match. The CDR3 has 15 residues. Germline assignment: CDR1 SGHTA and CDR2 FQGNSA. DNA of the CDR3: TGTGCCAGCAGCTTTAGCGGGAGGGAGGGAGATACGCAGTATTTT. Its protein is CASSFSGREGDTQYF.

V usage is TRBV11-2 and J usage is TRBJ2-3, with D unresolved. CDR1 SGHAT and CDR2 FQNNGV come from the germline V gene. Trimming cost V 2 bases and J 10 bases, with 10 bases left between them. The CDR3 extends over 12 amino acids. CDR3 amino acids: CASSLFGGSQYF. DNA of the CDR3: TGTGCCAGCAGCTTATTTGGCGGATCGCAGTATTTT.

The chain employs TRBV2 and TRBJ1-2, with a possible D match to TRBD1 (5 bases). There are 14 residues in the CDR3. V was clipped by 4 bases and J by 7 bases, with 16 bases between them. In germline, CDR1 is SNHLY, CDR2 FYNNEI. CDR3 amino acids: CASSADRRDGGYTF. The CDR3 DNA sequence: TGTGCCAGCAGTGCAGATCGCAGGGATGGTGGCTACACCTTC. Variable domain in full (rest from reference TRBV2 and TRBJ1-2): EPEVTQTPSHQVTQMGQEVILRCVPISNHLYFYWYRQILGQKVEFLVSFYNNEISEKSEIFDDQFSVERPDGSNFTLKIRSTKLEDSAMYFCASSADRRDGGYTFGSGTRLTVV.

The chain recombines TRBV4-1 with TRBJ2-7, with D maybe TRBD1 (6 bases). The germline V gene encodes CDR1 MGHRA and CDR2 YSYEKL. The CDR3 is made up of 14 amino acids. Between the trimmed V and J ends, which lost 3 bases and 4 bases, there was a span of 13 bases. The CDR3 DNA reads TGCGCCAGCAGCCAGGGGACACAGGATTACGAGCAGTACTTC. The encoded protein is CASSQGTQDYEQYF.